The 9 T cell receptor beta chains in this list originate from one sample, sequenced in a study of cytomegalovirus exposure and HLA in healthy donors. The PCR had 60 Vbeta and 13 Jbeta primers. Some clones are missing from TCRdb's copy, which holds only in-frame ones; the method was immunoSEQ multiplex PCR. The table records 200,000 to 250,000 clones, approximately 78% of them present only once. The specimen sequenced was PBMCs. The origin of the receptors is a middle-aged woman in good health and CMV-seronegative.

This chain connects TRBV6-6 to TRBJ2-5; no clear D gene. CDR1 is MNHNY, CDR2 SVGAGI, per germline (reference sequence). V was pared by 7 bases and J by 4 bases, with 10 bases between. The CDR3 is 12 residues long. CDR3 residues: CASTSRGETQYF. In DNA, the CDR3 is TGTGCCAGCACGTCCCGAGGAGAGACCCAGTACTTC.

The chain joins TRBV6-6 to TRBJ1-5; no clear D gene. The ends were cut back, 5 bases at V and 4 bases at J, with 9 bases in the middle. CDR1 is MNHNY and CDR2 is SVGAGI in the germline V gene (reference sequence). This CDR3 is 13 amino acids long. The CDR3 DNA follows: TGTGCCAGCAGTCATCACAAAAATCAGCCCCAGCATTTT. It is translated as CASSHHKNQPQHF.

This chain links TRBV28 with TRBJ2-6; TRBD1 might be the D (5 bases). Trimming took off 5 bases at V and 2 bases at J, with 10 bases between the two ends. Germline CDR1 is MDHEN and CDR2 is SYDVKM. The CDR3 has 15 amino acids. The CDR3 here is CASSIGVTGANVLTF. The CDR3 nucleotides read TGTGCCAGCAGTATAGGGGTCACTGGGGCCAACGTCCTGACTTTC.

This chain joins TRBV4-2 and TRBJ2-1, with unresolved D. Germline lookup yields CDR1 LGHNA and CDR2 YNFKEQ. V was clipped by 1 base and J by 12 bases, with 10 bases between them. The CDR3 totals 12 residues. CDR3 sequence: CASSQGSDRQFF. The CDR3 DNA follows: TGTGCCAGCAGCCAAGGGTCAGATCGGCAGTTCTTC.

This sequence joins TRBV7-3 and TRBJ2-5; TRBD1 might be the D (6 bases). Trimming shortened V by 5 bases and J by 1 base, and 17 bases separated the two germline ends. This CDR3 region has 16 residues. Germline V gene data show CDR1 as SGHTA and CDR2 as FQGTGA. The CDR3 protein is CASSPGELAPQETQYF. Here the CDR3 DNA reads TGTGCCAGCAGCCCAGGGGAGTTAGCCCCCCAAGAGACCCAGTACTTC. Full variable domain (rest looked up from reference TRBV7-3 and TRBJ2-5): GAGVSQTPSNKVTEKGKYVELRCDPISGHTALYWYRQSLGQGPEFLIYFQGTGAADDSGLPNDRFFAVRPEGSVSTLKIQRTERGDSAVYLCASSPGELAPQETQYFGPGTRLLVL.

The chain joins TRBV10-3 to TRBJ1-2; D not resolved. The CDR3 sequence is 14 residues long. Trimming shortened V by 0 bases and J by 8 bases, and 13 bases separated the two germline ends. In germline, CDR1 is ENHRY, CDR2 SYGVKD. CDR3 sequence: CAISESREPQGYTF. The CDR3 DNA reads as TGTGCCATCAGTGAGTCGAGGGAGCCTCAGGGCTACACCTTC.

The genes are TRBV28 and TRBJ2-5; D remains ambiguous. V was cut by 4 bases and J by 7 bases, with 16 bases left in between. There are 14 residues in the CDR3. Germline V lookup: CDR1 MDHEN, CDR2 SYDVKM. The CDR3 loop is CASSSRILPGTQYF. The CDR3 DNA is TGTGCCAGCAGTTCTCGTATCCTTCCCGGGACCCAGTACTTC.

The chain combines TRBV5-8 with TRBJ2-4; TRBD2 might be the D (6 bases). Germline V gene sequence: CDR1 SGHTS, CDR2 YDEGEE. The length of the CDR3 is 16 residues. V lost 2 bases, J lost 1 base, and 13 bases lay in between. This CDR3 is CASSLGSSEAKNIQYF. DNA of the CDR3: TGTGCCAGCAGCTTAGGATCTAGCGAGGCCAAAAACATTCAGTACTTC.

The chain combines TRBV27 with TRBJ1-2; perhaps TRBD1 as D (6 bases). V lost 6 bases to trimming and J lost 6 bases, with 14 bases between them. CDR1 MNHEY and CDR2 SMNVEV come from the germline V gene (reference sequence). The CDR3 consists of 13 residues. The CDR3 DNA reads TGTGCCAGCAGCCTTACAGGGAGAAATGGCTACACCTTC. Amino acids: CASSLTGRNGYTF.